This TCR beta chain was identified during a study of cytomegalovirus exposure and HLA in healthy donors. At the time of sampling, donors were nominally healthy, though unrecorded immune exposures were likely. Study-wide results and limits: Later analysis showed most CMV-associated TCR beta chains appearing HLA-restricted. Per a prior analysis, the majority of TCR beta V segments were productive roughly 87% or roughly 30% of the time.

The PCR used 60 Vbeta and 13 Jbeta primers. Sequencing used immunoSEQ multiplex PCR; TCRdb keeps in-frame clones, though not all of them. The table lists about 130,000 clones, over 70% of them singletons. Details on this clone: The antigen remains undetermined.

Sequenced material: PBMCs. This clonotype originated in a man between 18 and 35 years old in good health and CMV-seropositive.

The CDR3 loop reads CASSPLDTSGGPDTQYF. The CDR3 DNA reads TGTGCCAGCTCACCTTTGGATACTAGCGGGGGGCCAGATACGCAGTATTTT. This chain links TRBV18 with TRBJ2-3; 12 bases are a match to TRBD2. CDR1 is KGHSH, CDR2 LQKENI, per germline. The CDR3 totals 17 residues. Unmatched junction bases numbered 8, after V lost 3 bases and J lost 4 bases.